Following are 18 T cell receptor beta chains from one sample sequenced in a study of T cell clonotyping in hematopoietic cell transplantation. Here immunoSEQ multiplex PCR was the method, and the copy in TCRdb shows in-frame clones only, minus some. The table lists 20,000 or so clones, roughly three quarters of them singletons. The sample was peripheral blood mononuclear cells. The receptors were sampled from a man aged 60 to 69 in good health. Some clones in this sample may be carry-over from other donors' samples.

V gene TRBV7-8 combines with J gene TRBJ1-1; weak D call: TRBD1 (5 bases). Trimming cost V 5 bases and J 0 bases, with 16 bases left between them. This CDR3 is 16 amino acids long. Germline CDR1 reads SGHVS; CDR2 reads FQNEAQ. CDR3 nucleotides: TGTGCCAGCAGCCCGTTTACCGGGACGGTGAACACTGAAGCTTTCTTT. As protein: CASSPFTGTVNTEAFF.

The chain couples TRBV28 to TRBJ1-5; D ambiguous. V was clipped by 6 bases and J by 0 bases, with 18 bases between them. The length of the CDR3 is 17 residues. Germline CDR1 reads MDHEN; CDR2 reads SYDVKM. This chain's CDR3 is CASRALRGDYSNQPQHF. In nucleotides, the CDR3 is TGTGCCAGCAGAGCCCTCCGAGGCGACTATAGCAATCAGCCCCAGCATTTT.

This clone was seen only a few times. The J gene is TRBJ2-7, the V gene TRBV19, with D perhaps matching TRBD1 (7 bases). V lost 4 bases and J 3 bases, leaving 16 bases between the germline ends. Germline lookup yields CDR1 LNHDA and CDR2 SQIVND (reference sequence). The CDR3 extends over 15 amino acids. The CDR3 DNA sequence: TGTGCCAGTAGTAGCGGGACAGCCAAATACTACGAGCAGTACTTC. It codes for CASSSGTAKYYEQYF.

The gene calls are TRBV29-1 and TRBJ2-1; a possible D gene is TRBD1 (5 bases). Trimming removed 3 bases from V and 4 bases from J, with 13 bases in between. Per the germline V gene, CDR1 is SQVTM and CDR2 is ANQGSEA. The CDR3 length is 14 residues. CDR3 bases: TGCAGCGTTGATCGGCCAGGGCGTTACAATGAGCAGTTCTTC. Translation: CSVDRPGRYNEQFF.

This CDR3 is CASRTPGHNYEQYF. The CDR3 DNA sequence: TGTGCCAGCAGGACCCCGGGACACAACTACGAGCAGTACTTC. The rearrangement links TRBV6-5 to TRBJ2-7; D is perhaps TRBD1 (6 bases). The CDR3 has 14 residues. V was trimmed by 6 bases and J by 3 bases, leaving 15 bases between them. CDR1 and CDR2 from the germline V gene are MNHEY and SVGAGI.

The V and J genes are TRBV7-9 and TRBJ1-2; D not resolved. The V end lost 4 bases, the J end lost 4 bases, and 16 bases lay between the germline ends. The CDR3 has 15 amino acids. Germline loops: CDR1 SEHNR, CDR2 FQNEAQ (reference sequence). The CDR3 DNA reads TGTGCCAGCAGCTCCGCCTCCATCGCAGGCTATGGCTACACCTTC. Residues: CASSSASIAGYGYTF.

This clone was seen more than once but under ten times. The J gene is TRBJ1-1, the V gene TRBV30; D ambiguous. V was shortened by 1 base and J by 4 bases, with 7 bases between the two germline ends. The CDR3 spans 12 residues. CDR1 and CDR2 from the germline V gene are GTSNPN and SVGIG (reference sequence). The CDR3 DNA reads TGTGCCTGGAGTGATTATGGCACTGAAGCTTTCTTT. Translating gives CAWSDYGTEAFF.

The J gene is TRBJ1-1, the V gene TRBV30; no clear D gene. V shed 4 bases and J shed 5 bases, with 20 bases lying between them. The CDR3 runs to 15 residues. CDR1 GTSNPN and CDR2 SVGIG come from the germline V gene (reference sequence). CDR3 DNA sequence: TGTGCCTGGACCTCTGCGACGCGAATAGGGACTGAAGCTTTCTTT. This translates into CAWTSATRIGTEAFF. The complete variable domain, with remaining parts taken from reference TRBV30 and TRBJ1-1, reads SQTIHQWPATLVQPVGSPLSLECTVEGTSNPNLYWYRQAAGRGLQLLFYSVGIGQISSEVPQNLSASRPQDRQFILSSKKLLLSDSGFYLCAWTSATRIGTEAFFGQGTRLTVV.

V and J are TRBV30 and TRBJ1-4; 8 bases are shared with TRBD1. CDR3 length equals 14 residues. The germline V gene encodes CDR1 GTSNPN and CDR2 SVGIG (reference sequence). V lost 1 base to trimming and J lost 5 bases; unmatched junction nucleotides: 3. The CDR3 sequence: CAWSATGANEKLFF. In nucleotides, the CDR3 is TGTGCCTGGAGTGCGACAGGGGCCAATGAAAAACTGTTTTTT.

The chain's CDR3 is CASSLGQMNTEAFF. CDR3 DNA sequence: TGTGCCAGCAGCTTAGGCCAGATGAACACTGAAGCTTTCTTT. The chain links TRBV7-9 to TRBJ1-1; no clear D gene. CDR1 and CDR2 (germline): SEHNR, FQNEAQ (reference sequence). This CDR3 is 14 amino acids long. Between the trimmed V and J ends, which lost 1 base and 0 bases, there was a span of 6 bases. The full variable domain, in which reference TRBV7-9 and TRBJ1-1 provide the parts outside the CDR3, is DTGVSQNPRHKITKRGQNVTFRCDPISEHNRLYWYRQTLGQGPEFLTYFQNEAQLEKSRLLSDRFSAERPKGSFSTLEIQRTEQGDSAMYLCASSLGQMNTEAFFGQGTRLTVV.

The V gene is TRBV4-1, the J gene TRBJ1-2; 8 bases align to TRBD1. Germline V gene sequence: CDR1 MGHRA, CDR2 YSYEKL. The CDR3 runs 13 residues. The trim removed 3 bases at V and 4 bases at J, leaving 1 base unmatched. CDR3 protein: CASSHGQGYGYTF. The CDR3 bases are TGCGCCAGCAGCCACGGACAGGGCTATGGCTACACCTTC.

This sequence joins TRBV28 and TRBJ2-3, with 7 bases fitting TRBD1. CDR3 length: 15 residues. J was trimmed by 0 bases and V by 7 bases; bases with no gene match: 7. The germline gives CDR1 MDHEN, CDR2 SYDVKM. The CDR3 protein is CASKIQGRSTDTQYF. The CDR3 coding sequence is TGTGCCAGCAAAATACAGGGGAGAAGCACAGATACGCAGTATTTT.

V is TRBV5-6 and J is TRBJ1-1; no firm D call. The CDR3 spans 15 residues. Germline loops: CDR1 SGHDT, CDR2 YYEEEE. V was pared by 0 bases and J by 0 bases, with 9 bases between. This chain's CDR3 is CASSLDMGMNTEAFF. Written as DNA, the CDR3 is TGTGCCAGCAGCTTGGATATGGGAATGAACACTGAAGCTTTCTTT.

This clone appeared a single time. V usage is TRBV5-4 and J usage is TRBJ2-7; D uncertain. Germline-derived CDR1 and CDR2 are SGHNT and YYREEE (reference sequence). The CDR3 sequence is 13 residues long. With 3 bases removed from V and 1 base from J, the gap between germline ends came to 8 bases. The CDR3, as DNA: TGTGCCAGCAGCTGGACCAGTTCCTACGAGCAGTACTTC. Translating gives CASSWTSSYEQYF.

The gene calls are TRBV13 and TRBJ2-7; TRBD1 is a possible D gene (5 bases). V was clipped by 1 base and J by 0 bases, with 10 bases between them. This CDR3 has 15 residues. Germline loops: CDR1 PRHDT, CDR2 FYEKMQ (reference sequence). The CDR3 bases are TGTGCCAGCAGCTTAGAGGGGTCGTCCTCCTACGAGCAGTACTTC. Translated, it gives CASSLEGSSSYEQYF. Supplemented by reference TRBV13 and TRBJ2-7, the full variable domain reads AAGVIQSPRHLIKEKRETATLKCYPIPRHDTVYWYQQGPGQDPQFLISFYEKMQSDKGSIPDRFSAQQFSDYHSELNMSSLELGDSALYFCASSLEGSSSYEQYFGPGTRLTVT.

The rearrangement links TRBV7-2 to TRBJ1-2, with D perhaps matching TRBD1 (6 bases). V was pared by 1 base and J by 8 bases, with 17 bases between. This CDR3 is built from 15 residues. The germline V gene has CDR1 SGHTA and CDR2 FQGNSA. CDR3 DNA: TGTGCCAGCAGCTTAGATGGGACACCGATATACGGCTACACCTTC. It yields the protein CASSLDGTPIYGYTF.

J is TRBJ2-7 and V is TRBV28; the D gene could be TRBD1 or TRBD2 (5 bases each). CDR3 size: 12 residues. Trimming shortened V by 7 bases and J by 6 bases, and 13 bases separated the two germline ends. CDR1 MDHEN and CDR2 SYDVKM come from the germline V gene. The CDR3 loop reads CASTEGRGEQYF. For the CDR3, the DNA is TGTGCCAGCACTGAGGGGCGCGGCGAGCAGTACTTC.

The gene calls are TRBV6-5 and TRBJ2-7; D assignment may be TRBD1 or TRBD2 (5 bases each). CDR1 MNHEY and CDR2 SVGAGI come from the germline V gene. The CDR3 length is 14 residues. V was clipped by 4 bases and J by 7 bases, with 17 bases between them. The CDR3 DNA is TGTGCCAGCAGTTTTAGGGGAGCTGGCTCGGAGCAGTACTTC. Its protein product is CASSFRGAGSEQYF.